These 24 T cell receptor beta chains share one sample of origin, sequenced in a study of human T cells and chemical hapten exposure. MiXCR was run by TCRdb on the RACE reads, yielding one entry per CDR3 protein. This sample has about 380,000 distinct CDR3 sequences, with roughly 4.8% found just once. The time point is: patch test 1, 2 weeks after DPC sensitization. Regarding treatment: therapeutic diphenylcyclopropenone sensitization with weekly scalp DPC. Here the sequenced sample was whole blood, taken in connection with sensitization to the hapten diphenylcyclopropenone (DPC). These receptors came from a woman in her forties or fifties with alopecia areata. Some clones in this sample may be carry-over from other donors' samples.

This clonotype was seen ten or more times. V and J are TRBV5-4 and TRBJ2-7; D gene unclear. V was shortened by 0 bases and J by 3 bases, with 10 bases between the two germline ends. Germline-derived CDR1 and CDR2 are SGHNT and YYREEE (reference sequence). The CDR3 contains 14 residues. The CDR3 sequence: CASSLDPQFYEQYF. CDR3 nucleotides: TGTGCCAGCAGCTTGGACCCACAATTCTACGAGCAGTACTTC.

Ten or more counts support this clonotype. DNA for the CDR3: TGCAGCGGCGGACAGGGGAACACTGAAGCTTTCTTT. Its protein is CSGGQGNTEAFF. This chain joins TRBV29-1 and TRBJ1-1; 8 nucleotides align to TRBD1. The CDR3 runs to 12 residues. Germline values: CDR1 SQVTM, CDR2 ANQGSEA. Losses at the gene ends were 7 bases for V and 1 base for J; bases not matched to a gene: 2.

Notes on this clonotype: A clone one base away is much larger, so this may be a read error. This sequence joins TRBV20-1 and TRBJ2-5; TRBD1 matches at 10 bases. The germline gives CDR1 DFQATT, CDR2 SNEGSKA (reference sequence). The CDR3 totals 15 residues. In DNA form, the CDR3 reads TGCTGTGCCAGGACCGACAGGGGGCGGCAAGAGACCCAGTACTTC. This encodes CCARTDRGRQETQYF.

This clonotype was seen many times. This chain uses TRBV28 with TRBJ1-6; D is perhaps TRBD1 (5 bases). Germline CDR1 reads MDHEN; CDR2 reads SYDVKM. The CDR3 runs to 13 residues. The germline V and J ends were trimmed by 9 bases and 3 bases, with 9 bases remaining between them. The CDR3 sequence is CASRQSYNSPLHF. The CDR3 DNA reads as TGTGCCAGTCGACAGAGCTATAATTCACCCCTCCACTTT.

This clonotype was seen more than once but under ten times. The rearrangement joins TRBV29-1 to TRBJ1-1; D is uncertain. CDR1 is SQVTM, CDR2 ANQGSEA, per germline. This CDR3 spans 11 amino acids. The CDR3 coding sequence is TGCAGTAGCGCTCGGGGCACTGAAGCTTTCTTT. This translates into CSSARGTEAFF.

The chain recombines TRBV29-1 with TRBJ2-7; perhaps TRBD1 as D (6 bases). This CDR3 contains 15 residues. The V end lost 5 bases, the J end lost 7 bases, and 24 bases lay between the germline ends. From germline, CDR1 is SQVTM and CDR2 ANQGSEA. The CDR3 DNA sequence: TGCAGCGTTAAACGGGGCAGGGGTAGTCTCGGAGAGCAGTACTTC. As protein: CSVKRGRGSLGEQYF.

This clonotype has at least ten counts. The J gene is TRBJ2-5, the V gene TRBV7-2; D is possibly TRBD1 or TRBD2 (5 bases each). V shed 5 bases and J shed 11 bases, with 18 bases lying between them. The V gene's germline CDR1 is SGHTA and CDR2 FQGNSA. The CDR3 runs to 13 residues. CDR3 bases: TGTGCCAGCAGCCCCTCCTGGCTGTGGGGGCAGTACTTC. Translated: CASSPSWLWGQYF.

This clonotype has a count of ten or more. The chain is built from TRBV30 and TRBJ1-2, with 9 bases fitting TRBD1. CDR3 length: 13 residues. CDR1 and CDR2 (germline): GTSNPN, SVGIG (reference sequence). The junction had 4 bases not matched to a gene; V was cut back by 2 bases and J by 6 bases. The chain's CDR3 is CAWSQQGADGYTF. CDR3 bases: TGTGCCTGGAGTCAACAGGGGGCAGATGGCTACACCTTC.

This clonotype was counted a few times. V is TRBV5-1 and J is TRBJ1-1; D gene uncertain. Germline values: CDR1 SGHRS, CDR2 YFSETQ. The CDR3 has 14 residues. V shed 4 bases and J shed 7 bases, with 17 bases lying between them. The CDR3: CASSPLGRKDEAFF. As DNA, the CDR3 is TGCGCCAGCAGCCCACTCGGACGGAAGGATGAAGCTTTCTTT.

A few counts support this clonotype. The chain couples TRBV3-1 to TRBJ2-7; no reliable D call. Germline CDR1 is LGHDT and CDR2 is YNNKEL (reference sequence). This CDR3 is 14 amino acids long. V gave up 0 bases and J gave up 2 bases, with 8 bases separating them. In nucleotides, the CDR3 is TGTGCCAGCAGCCAAGAAGGGTTAACCTACGAGCAGTACTTC. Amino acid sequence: CASSQEGLTYEQYF.

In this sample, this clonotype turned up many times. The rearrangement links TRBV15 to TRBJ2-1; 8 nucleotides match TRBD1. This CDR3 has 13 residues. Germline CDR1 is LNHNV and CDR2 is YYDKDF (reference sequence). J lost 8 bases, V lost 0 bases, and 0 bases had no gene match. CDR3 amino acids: CATSRDRGHEQFF. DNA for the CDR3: TGTGCCACCAGCAGAGACAGGGGGCATGAGCAGTTCTTC.

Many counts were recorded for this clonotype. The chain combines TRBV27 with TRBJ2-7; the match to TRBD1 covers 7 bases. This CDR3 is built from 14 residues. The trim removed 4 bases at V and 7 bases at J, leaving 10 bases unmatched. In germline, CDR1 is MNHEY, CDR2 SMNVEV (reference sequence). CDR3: CASSSATGSLEQYF. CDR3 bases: TGTGCCAGCAGTTCTGCGACAGGGTCCCTAGAGCAGTACTTC.

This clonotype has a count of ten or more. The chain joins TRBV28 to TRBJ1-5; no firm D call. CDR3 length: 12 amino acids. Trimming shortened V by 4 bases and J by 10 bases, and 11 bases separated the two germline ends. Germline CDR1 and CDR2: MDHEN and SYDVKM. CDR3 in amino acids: CASSYGNHPQHF. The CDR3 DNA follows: TGTGCCAGCAGTTATGGCAACCACCCCCAGCATTTT.

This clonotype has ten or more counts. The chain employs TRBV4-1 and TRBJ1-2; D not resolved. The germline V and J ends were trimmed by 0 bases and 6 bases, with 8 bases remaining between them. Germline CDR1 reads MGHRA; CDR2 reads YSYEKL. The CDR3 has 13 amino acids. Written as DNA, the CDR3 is TGCGCCAGCAGCCAAGAATACTCCAATGGCTACACCTTC. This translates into CASSQEYSNGYTF.

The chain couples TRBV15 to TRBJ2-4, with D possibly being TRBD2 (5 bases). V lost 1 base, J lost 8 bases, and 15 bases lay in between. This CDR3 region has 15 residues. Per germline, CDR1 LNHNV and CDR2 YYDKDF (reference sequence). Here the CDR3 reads CATSRALGLGYIQYF. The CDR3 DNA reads TGTGCCACCAGCAGAGCACTAGGGTTGGGCTACATTCAGTACTTC.

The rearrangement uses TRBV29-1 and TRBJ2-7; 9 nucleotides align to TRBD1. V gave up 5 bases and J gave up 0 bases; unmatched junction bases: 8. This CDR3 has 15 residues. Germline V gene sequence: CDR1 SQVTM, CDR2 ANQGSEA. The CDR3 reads CSVTATGGISYEQYF. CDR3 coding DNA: TGCAGCGTTACGGCCACAGGGGGCATCTCCTACGAGCAGTACTTC.

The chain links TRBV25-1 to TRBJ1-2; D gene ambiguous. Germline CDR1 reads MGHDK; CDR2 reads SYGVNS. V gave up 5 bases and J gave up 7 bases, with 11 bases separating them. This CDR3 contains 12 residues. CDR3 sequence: CASSWGKFGYTF. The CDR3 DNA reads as TGTGCCAGCAGTTGGGGAAAGTTTGGCTACACCTTC.

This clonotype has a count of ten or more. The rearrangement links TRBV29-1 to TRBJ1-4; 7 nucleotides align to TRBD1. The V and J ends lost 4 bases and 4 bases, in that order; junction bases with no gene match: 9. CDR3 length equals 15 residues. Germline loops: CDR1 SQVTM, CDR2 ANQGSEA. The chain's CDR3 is CSVVSAGDSNEKLFF. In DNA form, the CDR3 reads TGCAGCGTTGTGTCTGCGGGGGACAGTAATGAAAAACTGTTTTTT.

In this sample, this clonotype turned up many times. The CDR3 nucleotides are TGTGCCAGCAGCGCACACAGGGTTGTCGGTTCACCCCTCCACTTT. It is translated as CASSAHRVVGSPLHF. The J gene is TRBJ1-6, the V gene TRBV7-2; weak D call: TRBD1 (6 bases). This CDR3 is 15 amino acids long. Trimming pared 5 bases from V and 9 bases from J, leaving 17 bases between. Germline loops: CDR1 SGHTA, CDR2 FQGNSA.

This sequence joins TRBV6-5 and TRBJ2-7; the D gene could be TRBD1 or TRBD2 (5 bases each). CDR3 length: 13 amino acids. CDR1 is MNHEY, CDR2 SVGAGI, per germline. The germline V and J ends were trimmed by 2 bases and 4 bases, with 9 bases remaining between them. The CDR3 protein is CASSYGGVYEQYF. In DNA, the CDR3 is TGTGCCAGCAGTTACGGGGGAGTTTACGAGCAGTACTTC.

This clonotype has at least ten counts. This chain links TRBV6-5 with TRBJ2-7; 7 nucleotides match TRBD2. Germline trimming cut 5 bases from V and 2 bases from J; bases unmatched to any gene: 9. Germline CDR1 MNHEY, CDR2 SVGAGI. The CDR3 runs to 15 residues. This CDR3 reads CASSSSSGPTYEQYF. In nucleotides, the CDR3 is TGTGCCAGCAGTAGCTCTAGCGGCCCGACCTACGAGCAGTACTTC.

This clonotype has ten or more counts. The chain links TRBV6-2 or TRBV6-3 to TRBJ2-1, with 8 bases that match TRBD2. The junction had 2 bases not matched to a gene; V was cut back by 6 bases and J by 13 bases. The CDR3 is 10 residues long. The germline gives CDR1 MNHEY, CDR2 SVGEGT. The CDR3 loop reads CASSSGRQFF. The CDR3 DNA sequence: TGTGCCAGCAGCAGCGGGAGACAGTTCTTC.

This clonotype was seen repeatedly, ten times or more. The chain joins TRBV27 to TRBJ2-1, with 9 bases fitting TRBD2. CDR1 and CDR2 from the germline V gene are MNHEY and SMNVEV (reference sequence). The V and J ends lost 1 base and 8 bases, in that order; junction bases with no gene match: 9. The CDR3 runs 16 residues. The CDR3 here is CASSLFVAGGDYEQFF. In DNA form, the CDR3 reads TGTGCCAGCAGTTTATTTGTGGCGGGAGGGGATTATGAGCAGTTCTTC.

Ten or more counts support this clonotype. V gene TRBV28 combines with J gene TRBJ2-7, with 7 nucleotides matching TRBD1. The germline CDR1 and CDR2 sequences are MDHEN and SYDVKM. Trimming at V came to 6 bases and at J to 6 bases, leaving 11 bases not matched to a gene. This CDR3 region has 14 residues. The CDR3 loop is CASSSASGGSEQYF. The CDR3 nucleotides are TGTGCCAGCAGCTCAGCCTCAGGGGGTAGCGAGCAGTACTTC.